This T cell receptor beta chain was identified during a study of cytomegalovirus exposure and HLA in healthy donors. Broader study findings: Rates of TCR association differed by HLA locus in a later analysis, with DRB1 highest and HLA-C lowest.

Amplification used 60 Vbeta primers and 13 Jbeta primers. Assay used: immunoSEQ multiplex PCR; TCRdb lists only in-frame clones, some missing. The sample holds 95,000 to 150,000 clones, approximately 81% seen once. Notes on this clone: Antigen specificity is unknown.

The CDR3 has 14 residues. In germline, CDR1 is SGDLS, CDR2 YYNGEE. Trimming pared 0 bases from V and 0 bases from J, leaving 4 bases between. Healthy bone marrow donors made up the donors. The V call is TRBV9, the J call TRBJ2-1, with D uncertain. Input material: PBMCs. The sequence came from a man aged 18 to 30 in good health and CMV-seropositive. The CDR3 nucleotides read TGTGCCAGCAGCGTAGTTAGCTCCTACAATGAGCAGTTCTTC. Its translation is CASSVVSSYNEQFF.